This passage covers 30 T cell receptor beta chains from one sample sequenced in a study of blood T cell repertoires in COVID-19. Sequencing used immunoSEQ multiplex PCR; TCRdb keeps in-frame clones, though not all of them. The sample shows 110,000 to 150,000 clones, roughly 80% of them seen only once. The sequencing sample was made of PBMCs or T cells enriched from blood (not recorded which). All receptors derive from a woman between 45 and 65 years old who had recovered from COVID-19.

V and J are TRBV28 and TRBJ2-5; 8 positions match TRBD2. The CDR3 runs 14 residues. J lost 4 bases, V lost 10 bases, and 11 bases had no gene match. Germline CDR1 reads MDHEN; CDR2 reads SYDVKM. Written as DNA, the CDR3 is TGTGCCACCCAGGCCGGGGGGGCCGGAGAGACCCAGTACTTC. Protein: CATQAGGAGETQYF. Full variable domain (rest looked up from reference TRBV28 and TRBJ2-5): DVKVTQSSRYLVKRTGEKVFLECVQDMDHENMFWYRQDPGLGLRLIYFSYDVKMKEKGDIPEGYSVSREKKERFSLILESASTNQTSMYLCATQAGGAGETQYFGPGTRLLVL.

This clone was detected a few times. V usage is TRBV5-6 and J usage is TRBJ1-1; D might be TRBD1 (6 bases). V was cut by 0 bases and J by 8 bases, with 26 bases left in between. This CDR3 contains 18 residues. CDR1 SGHDT and CDR2 YYEEEE come from the germline V gene. The CDR3 DNA reads as TGTGCCAGCAGCTTGGATGGCAGGGGTAACGCTTTGGTCCAAGAAGCTTTCTTT. Translation gives CASSLDGRGNALVQEAFF.

The V call is TRBV9, the J call TRBJ2-5; weak D call: TRBD1 (5 bases). Germline V lookup: CDR1 SGDLS, CDR2 YYNGEE. The V end lost 0 bases, the J end lost 1 base, and 16 bases lay between the germline ends. This CDR3 has 17 amino acids. CDR3 sequence reads: CASSVGWGGAVQETQYF. CDR3 nucleotides: TGTGCCAGCAGCGTAGGTTGGGGCGGTGCGGTCCAAGAGACCCAGTACTTC. Full variable domain (remainder filled in from reference TRBV9 and TRBJ2-5): DSGVTQTPKHLITATGQRVTLRCSPRSGDLSVYWYQQSLDQGLQFLIQYYNGEERAKGNILERFSAQQFPDLHSELNLSSLELGDSALYFCASSVGWGGAVQETQYFGPGTRLLVL.

Ten or more counts support this clone. The J gene is TRBJ1-2, the V gene TRBV28; D gene uncertain. This CDR3 region has 12 residues. Germline loops: CDR1 MDHEN, CDR2 SYDVKM. V lost 5 bases and J lost 2, with 6 bases in between. CDR3 sequence: CASSTANYGYTF. DNA for the CDR3: TGTGCCAGCAGTACAGCAAACTATGGCTACACCTTC.

This sequence joins TRBV7-9 and TRBJ2-7; D is perhaps TRBD1 (6 bases). The germline CDR1 and CDR2 sequences are SEHNR and FQNEAQ (reference sequence). This CDR3 comprises 13 residues. Trimming pared 5 bases from V and 5 bases from J, leaving 13 bases between. The CDR3 DNA is TGTGCCAGCAGCCCGGACAGTGGTAACGAGCAGTACGTC. It codes for CASSPDSGNEQYV.

The chain uses TRBV7-9 and TRBJ2-7; 11 bases match TRBD2. J was trimmed by 1 base and V by 5 bases; bases with no gene match: 13. The CDR3 length is 18 residues. Per germline, CDR1 SEHNR and CDR2 FQNEAQ (reference sequence). CDR3 in DNA: TGTGCCAGCAGCCAACCCACTAGCGGGGGTGCAGGATCCTACGAGCAGTACGTC. This encodes CASSQPTSGGAGSYEQYV.

This clone was recorded once. The chain uses TRBV28 and TRBJ2-2, with 8 bases lining up with TRBD1. Germline values: CDR1 MDHEN, CDR2 SYDVKM. The junction had 13 bases not matched to a gene; V was cut back by 10 bases and J by 3 bases. This CDR3 comprises 16 residues. The CDR3 nucleotides are TGTGCCACCCAAACGGCGGGACAGGTTGACACCGGGGAGCTGTTTTTT. Encoded protein: CATQTAGQVDTGELFF.

The V and J genes are TRBV28 and TRBJ1-5; no reliable D call. The CDR3 covers 15 residues. Per germline, CDR1 MDHEN and CDR2 SYDVKM. V was shortened by 6 bases and J by 1 base, with 13 bases between the two germline ends. The CDR3 spells CASSPGGESNQPQHF. CDR3 coding DNA: TGTGCCAGCAGCCCGGGCGGGGAGAGCAATCAGCCCCAGCATTTT.

The chain joins TRBV27 to TRBJ2-1; perhaps TRBD1 as D (6 bases). CDR1 is MNHEY, CDR2 SMNVEV, per germline (reference sequence). With 5 bases removed from V and 6 bases from J, the gap between germline ends came to 11 bases. CDR3 length: 13 residues. CDR3 nucleotides: TGTGCCAGCAGTGGACAGAGCGGCAATGAGCAGTTCTTC. It yields the protein CASSGQSGNEQFF.

V usage is TRBV18 and J usage is TRBJ1-2; maybe TRBD1 (6 bases). The V gene's germline CDR1 is KGHSH and CDR2 LQKENI. CDR3 size: 15 residues. V was trimmed by 3 bases and J by 3 bases, leaving 14 bases between them. The CDR3 DNA follows: TGTGCCAGCTCACCCCAGAGTTCAGGGGACTATGGCTACACCTTC. Protein product: CASSPQSSGDYGYTF.

This chain's CDR3 is CASSELPGGSSTDTQYF. The CDR3 bases are TGTGCCAGCAGCGAGCTACCAGGGGGCTCTAGCACAGATACGCAGTATTTT. This chain uses TRBV9 with TRBJ2-3, with 8 bases aligning to TRBD1. The CDR3 has 17 residues. The junction had 9 bases not matched to a gene; V was cut back by 3 bases and J by 0 bases. Germline CDR1 is SGDLS and CDR2 is YYNGEE.

The rearrangement uses TRBV5-8 and TRBJ2-4, with TRBD1 as a possible D gene (6 bases). CDR1 SGHTS and CDR2 YDEGEE come from the germline V gene. V was shortened by 0 bases and J by 6 bases, with 13 bases between the two germline ends. The CDR3 length is 15 residues. The CDR3 DNA sequence: TGTGCCAGCAGCTTGGAATATGGGGGCCCAAACATTCAGTACTTC. Protein product: CASSLEYGGPNIQYF.

The V and J genes are TRBV14 and TRBJ1-1; D is undetermined. Germline V lookup: CDR1 SGHDN, CDR2 FVKESK. The CDR3 loop spans 13 amino acids. V was shortened by 4 bases and J by 12 bases, with 18 bases between the two germline ends. The CDR3 loop reads CASSLIAAGATFF. The CDR3 DNA sequence: TGTGCCAGCAGCCTAATAGCGGCAGGCGCAACTTTCTTT.

The genes are TRBV7-8 and TRBJ1-6; 7 bases agree with TRBD1. V trimming: 5 bases; J trimming: 2 bases; junction bases outside the gene matches: 15. This CDR3 comprises 19 residues. The germline gives CDR1 SGHVS, CDR2 FQNEAQ. The CDR3 region has the DNA TGTGCCAGCAGCCCCAGACAGGTGACAGGGAGCCCCTATAATTCACCCCTCCACTTT. This translates into CASSPRQVTGSPYNSPLHF.

In its sample, this clone was seen once. The rearrangement links TRBV6-5 to TRBJ2-1, with TRBD1 matching over 7 bases. The CDR3 covers 15 residues. CDR1 is MNHEY, CDR2 SVGAGI, per germline. V lost 6 bases and J lost 6; bases outside the gene matches: 11. The CDR3 here is CASRRPTGSINEQFF. As DNA, the CDR3 is TGTGCCAGCAGGAGGCCGACAGGGTCAATCAATGAGCAGTTCTTC.

The chain couples TRBV21-1 to TRBJ2-6; the D segment call TRBD1 is taken from the table without a DNA check. TRBV21-1 is a listed pseudogene. The CDR3 is 17 amino acids. CDR3 DNA sequence: TGTGCCAGCCCGTTAACAGGGGAGAATGGTGGGGCCAACGTCCTGACTTTC. Protein: CASPLTGENGGANVLTF.

The chain combines TRBV15 with TRBJ2-7; weak D call: TRBD1 (6 bases). V was pared by 0 bases and J by 3 bases, with 12 bases between. Germline CDR1 reads LNHNV; CDR2 reads YYDKDF (reference sequence). CDR3 length: 15 residues. This chain's CDR3 is CATSRDPGAGYEQYF. In nucleotides, the CDR3 is TGTGCCACCAGCAGAGATCCAGGGGCCGGCTACGAGCAGTACTTC.

The chain is built from TRBV30 and TRBJ1-2; D is possibly TRBD1 (6 bases). CDR1 is GTSNPN and CDR2 is SVGIG in the germline V gene (reference sequence). The CDR3 runs to 14 residues. With 3 bases removed from V and 1 base from J, the gap between germline ends came to 12 bases. The CDR3 region has the DNA TGTGCCTGGAGACGGGGGGGCCTTAACTATGGCTACACCTTC. Protein product: CAWRRGGLNYGYTF.

V usage is TRBV7-8 and J usage is TRBJ2-2; TRBD2 aligns across 10 bases. The junction had 8 bases not matched to a gene; V was cut back by 2 bases and J by 5 bases. The germline V gene has CDR1 SGHVS and CDR2 FQNEAQ. The CDR3 runs to 17 residues. The CDR3 region has the DNA TGTGCCAGCAGCTTAACGAGCGGGGGGGTTAGTACCGGGGAGCTGTTTTTT. Translating gives CASSLTSGGVSTGELFF.

The chain has TRBV2 and TRBJ2-7; 7 bases line up with TRBD2. The germline V gene encodes CDR1 SNHLY and CDR2 FYNNEI. After removal of 1 base from V and 5 bases from J, the junction contained 8 bases not matched to a gene. The CDR3 has 15 residues. CDR3 sequence reads: CASSEGGGRAHEQYF. For the CDR3, the DNA is TGTGCCAGCAGTGAAGGGGGGGGAAGGGCCCACGAGCAGTACTTC.

The chain recombines TRBV24-1 with TRBJ1-4, with D hard to call. Germline V gene data show CDR1 as KGHDR and CDR2 as SFDVKD. The CDR3 is made up of 12 amino acids. The V gene lost 3 bases and the J gene lost 5 bases, with 3 bases spanning the gap. The chain's CDR3 is CATSDSNEKLFF. Here the CDR3 DNA reads TGTGCCACCAGTGATAGCAATGAAAAACTGTTTTTT.

The rearrangement links TRBV2 to TRBJ2-5, with a possible D match to TRBD1 (6 bases). The V end was cut by 6 bases, the J end by 5 bases, with 10 bases between. Germline CDR1 and CDR2: SNHLY and FYNNEI. CDR3 length: 12 residues. DNA of the CDR3: TGTGCCAGCAGCGGGACATTTGAGACCCAGTACTTC. Encoded protein: CASSGTFETQYF. Complete variable domain (other parts from reference TRBV2 and TRBJ2-5): EPEVTQTPSHQVTQMGQEVILRCVPISNHLYFYWYRQILGQKVEFLVSFYNNEISEKSEIFDDQFSVERPDGSNFTLKIRSTKLEDSAMYFCASSGTFETQYFGPGTRLLVL.

The chain is built from TRBV24-1 and TRBJ1-2, with a weak D call TRBD1 (5 bases). The CDR3 runs 14 residues. Germline loops: CDR1 KGHDR, CDR2 SFDVKD. The V gene lost 7 bases and the J gene lost 2 bases, with 13 bases spanning the gap. CDR3 DNA: TGTGCCACCAGACCCGGGACTGGCAACTATGGCTACACCTTC. Encoded protein: CATRPGTGNYGYTF.

The chain has TRBV10-2 and TRBJ1-4; TRBD1 matches 9 bases. CDR1 is WSHSY and CDR2 is SAAADI in the germline V gene. Unmatched junction bases numbered 3, after V lost 2 bases and J lost 5 bases. The CDR3 is 15 residues long. The CDR3 DNA reads as TGCGCCAGCAGTGAGCCCGGACAGGGGAATGAAAAACTGTTTTTT. Its translation is CASSEPGQGNEKLFF.

The V call is TRBV4-1, the J call TRBJ1-5; D unresolved. CDR3 length: 19 residues. Germline assignment: CDR1 MGHRA and CDR2 YSYEKL. Trimming cost V 4 bases and J 6 bases, with 28 bases left between them. CDR3 in amino acids: CASSRKVGPPSGSAQPQHF. CDR3 bases: TGCGCCAGCAGCCGGAAAGTGGGCCCGCCATCGGGAAGTGCTCAGCCCCAGCATTTT.

This clone has just one count. Other DNA sequences of this sample code for an identical CDR3. This chain connects TRBV7-8 to TRBJ1-1; D may be TRBD1 (5 bases). Germline V lookup: CDR1 SGHVS, CDR2 FQNEAQ. The CDR3 runs 14 residues. V was cut by 3 bases and J by 3 bases, with 11 bases left in between. CDR3 in DNA: TGTGCCAGCAGCTTGCAGGGAGGGGACACTGAAGCTTTCTTT. Its protein product is CASSLQGGDTEAFF.

The rearrangement uses TRBV28 and TRBJ1-6; possibly TRBD1 for D (6 bases). V gave up 6 bases and J gave up 10 bases, with 10 bases separating them. This CDR3 spans 12 amino acids. CDR1 and CDR2 from the germline V gene are MDHEN and SYDVKM. CDR3 sequence reads: CASRRQESPLHF. The CDR3 region has the DNA TGTGCCAGCAGAAGACAGGAATCACCCCTCCACTTT.

The chain uses TRBV7-9 and TRBJ2-5; a possible D gene is TRBD1 (5 bases). Trimming stripped 4 bases from V and 2 bases from J, with 8 bases between. The CDR3 sequence is 13 residues long. Germline lookup yields CDR1 SEHNR and CDR2 FQNEAQ (reference sequence). In nucleotides, the CDR3 is TGTGCCAGCAGCTCGACAGAGCAAGAGACCCAGTACTTC. The encoded protein is CASSSTEQETQYF.

The chain is built from TRBV28 and TRBJ1-4, with 7 bases identical to TRBD1. Germline trimming cut 5 bases from V and 7 bases from J; bases unmatched to any gene: 16. Per germline, CDR1 MDHEN and CDR2 SYDVKM. The CDR3 runs 17 residues. The CDR3 bases are TGTGCCAGCAGTCCCGAGGGGGCGGATTTTCGTCGTGAAAAACTGTTTTTT. Translation gives CASSPEGADFRREKLFF.

This rearrangement joins TRBV5-1 to TRBJ1-1; 7 bases line up with TRBD1. Germline CDR1 and CDR2: SGHRS and YFSETQ. This CDR3 contains 14 residues. J lost 1 base, V lost 6 bases, and 6 bases had no gene match. Written as DNA, the CDR3 is TGCGCCAGCACCCAGGGGGACGGGAACACTGAAGCTTTCTTT. This translates into CASTQGDGNTEAFF.